This entry is about one TCR beta chain. The data were taken from a study of blood T cell repertoires in COVID-19. Sequencing used immunoSEQ multiplex PCR; TCRdb keeps in-frame clones, though not all of them. The sample includes about 97,000 clones, 75% to 95% of them seen just once. V shed 4 bases, J shed 2 bases, and the junction held 6 bases outside the gene matches. Germline lookup yields CDR1 SGHRS and CDR2 YFSETQ. The CDR3 totals 15 residues. This TCR derives from a man aged 60 to 69 with acute or convalescent COVID-19. This sequence joins TRBV5-1 and TRBJ1-1; TRBD1 agrees at 9 bases. Sequenced material: peripheral blood. CDR3 sequence reads: CASSDTGGANTEAFF. The CDR3 DNA reads TGCGCCAGCAGCGATACAGGGGGCGCAAACACTGAAGCTTTCTTT.